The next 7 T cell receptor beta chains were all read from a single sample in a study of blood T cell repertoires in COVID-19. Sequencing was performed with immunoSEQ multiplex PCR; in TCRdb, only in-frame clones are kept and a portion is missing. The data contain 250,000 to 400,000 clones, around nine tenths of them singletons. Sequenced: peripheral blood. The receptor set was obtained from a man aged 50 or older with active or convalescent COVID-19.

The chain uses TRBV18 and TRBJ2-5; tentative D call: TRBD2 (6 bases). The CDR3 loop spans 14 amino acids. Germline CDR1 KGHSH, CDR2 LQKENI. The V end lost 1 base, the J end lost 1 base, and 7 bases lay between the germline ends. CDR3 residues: CASSPRGAQETQYF. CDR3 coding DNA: TGTGCCAGCTCACCACGCGGGGCCCAAGAGACCCAGTACTTC.

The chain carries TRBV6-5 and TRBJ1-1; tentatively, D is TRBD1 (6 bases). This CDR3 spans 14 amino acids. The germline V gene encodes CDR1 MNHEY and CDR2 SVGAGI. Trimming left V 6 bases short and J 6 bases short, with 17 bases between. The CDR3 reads CASRPPLGAAEAFF. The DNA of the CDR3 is TGTGCCAGCAGGCCACCGCTGGGGGCCGCTGAAGCTTTCTTT.

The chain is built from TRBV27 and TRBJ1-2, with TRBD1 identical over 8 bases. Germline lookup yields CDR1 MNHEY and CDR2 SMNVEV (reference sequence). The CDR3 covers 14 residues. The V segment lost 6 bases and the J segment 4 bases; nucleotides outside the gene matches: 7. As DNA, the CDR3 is TGTGCCAGCAGAATCTCAGGGGGCAGCTATGGCTACACCTTC. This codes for CASRISGGSYGYTF.

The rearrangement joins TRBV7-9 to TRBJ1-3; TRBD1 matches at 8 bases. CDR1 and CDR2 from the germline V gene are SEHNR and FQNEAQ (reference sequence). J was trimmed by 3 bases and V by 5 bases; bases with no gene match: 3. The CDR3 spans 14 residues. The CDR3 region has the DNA TGTGCCAGCAGCCAAGGACAGGGTGGAAACACCATATATTTT. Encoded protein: CASSQGQGGNTIYF.

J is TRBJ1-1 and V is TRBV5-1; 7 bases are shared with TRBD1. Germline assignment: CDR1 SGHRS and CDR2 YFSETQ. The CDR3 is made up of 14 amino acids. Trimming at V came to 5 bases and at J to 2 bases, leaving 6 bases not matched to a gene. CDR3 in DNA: TGCGCCAGCAGTCGGGACAGCATCAACACTGAAGCTTTCTTT. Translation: CASSRDSINTEAFF. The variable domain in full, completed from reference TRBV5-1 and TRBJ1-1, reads KAGVTQTPRYLIKTRGQQVTLSCSPISGHRSVSWYQQTPGQGLQFLFEYFSETQRNKGNFPGRFSGRQFSNSRSEMNVSTLELGDSALYLCASSRDSINTEAFFGQGTRLTVV.

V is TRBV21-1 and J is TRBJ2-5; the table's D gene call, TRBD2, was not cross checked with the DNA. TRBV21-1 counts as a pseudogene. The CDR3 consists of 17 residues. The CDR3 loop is CASSKRLAGGYIKTQYF. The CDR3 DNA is TGTGCCAGCAGCAAACGACTAGCGGGGGGTTATATAAAGACCCAGTACTTC.

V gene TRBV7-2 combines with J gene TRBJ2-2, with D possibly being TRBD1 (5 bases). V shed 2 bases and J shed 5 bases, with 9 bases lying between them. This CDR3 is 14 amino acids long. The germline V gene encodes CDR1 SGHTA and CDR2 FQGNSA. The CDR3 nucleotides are TGTGCCAGCAGCTTAATCAGGGAAACCGGGGAGCTGTTTTTT. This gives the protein CASSLIRETGELFF. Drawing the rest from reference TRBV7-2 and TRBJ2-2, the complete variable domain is GAGVSQSPSNKVTEKGKDVELRCDPISGHTALYWYRQSLGQGLEFLIYFQGNSAPDKSGLPSDRFSAERTGGSVSTLTIQRTQQEDSAVYLCASSLIRETGELFFGEGSRLTVL.